What follows is one TCR beta chain and its context. This clone occurred a few times. Its cognate antigen has yet to be identified. No base quality values were provided; no much bigger clone lies one nucleotide off. The sample belongs to a study of T cells after posttransplantation cyclophosphamide (dated by TCRdb to about 2016). Turning to the overall study: T cell repertoire reconstitution was tracked by TRB sequencing after myeloablative bone marrow transplantation in which posttransplantation cyclophosphamide was used as GVHD prophylaxis. Blood from all 35 or so PTCy patients with 1-year posttransplant specimens was subjected to TRB sequencing. Antigen receptor sequencing was done on samples from about 34 PTCy-treated patients and from approximately 17 related bone marrow donors of those patients. Up to 3 additional blood samples from 2 to 5.2 years after transplant were also TRB-sequenced in 3 patients, as was pretransplant blood from several patients. Because TRA and TRB clonality correlated tightly in 10 or so samples, the subsequent TCR analyses were limited to TRB only. Public TRB sequences were searched against a database of over 3,600 sequences associated with responses to pathogens, tumor antigens, self-antigens and alloantigens. Here is what the overall study found, with its caveats: Across 45 patients, recipient CMV seropositivity and CMV reactivation were highly associated with TRB clonality; PTCy diversity was similar to CNI/methotrexate controls. The TRB repertoires of T cells infiltrating skin or the GI tract showed only limited overlap with the TRB repertoires found in blood. Donor-recipient similarity was low at 1-2 months but increased during the first year, and donor CD8+ memory clones often dominated later blood repertoires.

The treatment or condition label corresponds to: high-dose cyclophosphamide on days +3 and +4 as single-agent GVHD prophylaxis. PTCy patients received busulfan and fludarabine conditioning, a related or unrelated marrow graft, and cyclophosphamide on days +3 and +4. The PTCy-treated patients were drawn from a prospective, multi-institutional clinical trial. Peripheral blood and bone marrow mononuclear cells were isolated by Ficoll-Hypaque density centrifugation and cryopreserved. CDR1 and CDR2, looked up from the germline V gene, are SNHLY and FYNNEI. The CDR3 spans 18 residues, from the cysteine through the phenylalanine. Only the CDR3 part of the read is kept: 54 bases, read in frame from the first base. Trimming leaves V shorter by 5 bases and J shorter by 0 bases, with the junction holding 8 bases beyond the gene matches. TRB sequencing used genomic DNA with the immunoSEQ assay at survey resolution or the hsTCRB kit. In the paper's pipeline: The immunoSEQ software was used for initial read processing, and the LymphoSeq R package was used for repertoire analyses. For each TRB dataset, clonality was calculated as 1 minus normalized Shannon entropy, and the Gini coefficient was computed as well. To infer phenotypes in unsorted samples, TRB sequences from sorted subsets of the recipient or donor were mapped onto unsorted samples from the same recipient. The table comes from immuneACCESS by way of TCRdb, which keeps in-frame sequences with V and J called. Part of the clones is missing from these tables; in studies checked, under half for an unresolved V gene and the rest for unknown reasons. V and J calls and clone size follow that table, whereas D and trimming were derived from the DNA. The sample table lists approximately 3,200 clones, approximately 74% of them with a count of one. Approximately 34% of the sample lies in the top ten.

The sequencing used PBMCs, collected after allogeneic stem cell transplant with posttransplant cyclophosphamide. Recombination linked TRBV2 to TRBJ2-2, with 11 bases aligning to TRBD2. The receptor comes from a female patient in her forties or fifties who received an allogeneic stem cell transplant from a related donor, was CMV-positive, and had no GVHD. Some T cells may have been brought in with the graft after a transplant. Read as DNA, the sequence is TGTGCCAGCAGTCTGGAGGCTAGCGGGGGGCCGAACACCGGGGAGCTGTTTTTT. It encodes CASSLEASGGPNTGELFF.